The present entry profiles one TCR beta chain with its context. The sample originates from a study of blood T cell repertoires in COVID-19. Study context: COVID-19 samples, acute and convalescent, were from the United States, Italy and Spain. Sources were T cells, B-cell-depleted T cells, or PBMCs; the material itself was cDNA or gDNA.

Trimming took off 5 bases at V and 4 bases at J, with 14 bases between the two ends. CDR3 length: 14 residues. CDR1 SGHAT and CDR2 FQNNGV come from the germline V gene. Clones were read by immunoSEQ multiplex PCR, and TCRdb kept only the in-frame ones, dropping some. Found here are 120,000 to 150,000 clones, under 90% of them singletons; the top ten hold roughly 3.7%. This clonotype originated in a man aged 50 or older in a cohort exposed to, infected with or recovered from COVID-19 (not recorded which). The rearrangement uses TRBV11-2 and TRBJ1-1, with D possibly being TRBD1 (5 bases). Sequenced input: PBMCs or T cells enriched from blood (not recorded which). The CDR3 loop is CASSNRPGGTEAFF. The DNA for the CDR3 is TGTGCCAGCAGCAATCGCCCGGGGGGCACTGAAGCTTTCTTT.